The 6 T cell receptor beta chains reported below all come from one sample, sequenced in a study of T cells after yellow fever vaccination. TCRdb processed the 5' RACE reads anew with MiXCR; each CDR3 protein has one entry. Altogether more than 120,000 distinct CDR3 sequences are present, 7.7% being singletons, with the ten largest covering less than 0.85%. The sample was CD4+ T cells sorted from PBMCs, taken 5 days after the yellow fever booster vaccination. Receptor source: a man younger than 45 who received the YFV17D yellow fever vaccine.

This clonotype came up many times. The CDR3 DNA reads TGCGCCAGCAGTCAAGCAGACAGAAGCACAGATACGCAGTATTTT. This codes for CASSQADRSTDTQYF. V gene TRBV10-2 combines with J gene TRBJ2-3, with D tentatively TRBD1 (5 bases). The CDR3 spans 15 residues. Germline CDR1 WSHSY, CDR2 SAAADI. V was shortened by 5 bases and J by 0 bases, with 12 bases between the two germline ends.

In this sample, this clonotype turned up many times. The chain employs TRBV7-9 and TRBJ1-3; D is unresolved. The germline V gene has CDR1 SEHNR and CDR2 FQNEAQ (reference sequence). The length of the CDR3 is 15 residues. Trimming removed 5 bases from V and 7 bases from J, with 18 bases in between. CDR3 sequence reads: CASSPGGFGANTIYF. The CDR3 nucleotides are TGTGCCAGCAGCCCCGGCGGGTTTGGAGCGAACACCATATATTTT.

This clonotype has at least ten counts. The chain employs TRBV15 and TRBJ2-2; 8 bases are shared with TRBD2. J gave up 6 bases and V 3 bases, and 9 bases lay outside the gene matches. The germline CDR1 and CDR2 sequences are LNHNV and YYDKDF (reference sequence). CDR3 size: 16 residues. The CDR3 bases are TGTGCCACCAGCAGCGGACTAGCACTTTACCCCGGGGAGCTGTTTTTT. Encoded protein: CATSSGLALYPGELFF.

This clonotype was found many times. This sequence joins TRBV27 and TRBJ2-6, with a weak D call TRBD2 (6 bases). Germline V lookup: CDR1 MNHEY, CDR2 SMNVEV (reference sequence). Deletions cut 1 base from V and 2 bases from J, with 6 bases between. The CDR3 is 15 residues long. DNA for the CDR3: TGTGCCAGCAGTTTATGGGGGGCTGGGGCCAACGTCCTGACTTTC. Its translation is CASSLWGAGANVLTF.

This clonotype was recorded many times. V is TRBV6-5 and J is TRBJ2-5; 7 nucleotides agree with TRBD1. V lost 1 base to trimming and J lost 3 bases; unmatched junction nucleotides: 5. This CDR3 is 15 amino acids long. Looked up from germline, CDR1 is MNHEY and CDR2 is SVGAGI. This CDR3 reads CASSYWDSRKETQYF. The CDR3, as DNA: TGTGCCAGCAGTTACTGGGACAGCCGAAAAGAGACCCAGTACTTC.

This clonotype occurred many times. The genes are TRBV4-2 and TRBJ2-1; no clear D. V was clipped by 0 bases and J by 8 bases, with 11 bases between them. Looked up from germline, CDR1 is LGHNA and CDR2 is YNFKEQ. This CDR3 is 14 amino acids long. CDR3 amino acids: CASSQDLVEDEQFF. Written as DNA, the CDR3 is TGTGCCAGCAGCCAAGATCTAGTTGAGGATGAGCAGTTCTTC.